The T cell receptor (beta chain) described here comes from a study of blood T cell repertoires in COVID-19. Study-wide background: The United States, Italy and Spain provided the acute and convalescent COVID-19 samples. Sources were T cells, B-cell-depleted T cells, or PBMCs; the material itself was cDNA or gDNA.

How the authors handled the data: Counts of nucleated cells, estimated from reference gene primer amplification, were obtained. TCRdb keeps only in-frame clones here, not all; method: immunoSEQ multiplex PCR. V and J calls plus clone size are reproduced from that table; the DNA served to infer D and trimming. Of some 490,000 clones listed, 80% to 90% are singletons. This CDR3 region has 15 residues. CDR1 and CDR2 (germline): KGHDR, SFDVKD. V lost 4 bases to trimming and J lost 4 bases, with 16 bases between them. This rearrangement joins TRBV24-1 to TRBJ2-7; D possibly corresponds to TRBD2 (7 bases). The sequencing sample was made of peripheral blood. This clonotype was obtained from a human donor in a cohort sampled during active COVID-19. The CDR3 DNA follows: TGTGCCACCAGTGACCCCAGGGGTAGCGGGTACGAGCAGTACTTC. It codes for CATSDPRGSGYEQYF.